This entry lists 32 T cell receptor beta chains sequenced from one sample in a study of early T cells in non-severe SARS-CoV-2 infection. TCRdb reprocessed the 5' RACE reads with MiXCR, giving one entry per CDR3 protein. The data hold about 30,000 distinct CDR3 sequences, with 3.9% observed a single time. What was sequenced was whole blood. These receptor sequences come from an adult who was a healthcare worker with PCR-confirmed SARS-CoV-2 infection or an uninfected control (not recorded which).

This clonotype was observed many times. The rearrangement uses TRBV12-3 or TRBV12-4 and TRBJ2-1; TRBD1 matches 7 bases. V trimming: 8 bases; J trimming: 5 bases; junction bases outside the gene matches: 9. This CDR3 is 14 amino acids long. CDR3 nucleotide sequence: TGTGCCAGCCTGGGACAGCCCATCGACAATGAGCAGTTCTTC. Protein sequence: CASLGQPIDNEQFF.

This clonotype was seen at least ten times. The chain joins TRBV7-3 to TRBJ2-3; D is perhaps TRBD2 (5 bases). Per the germline V gene, CDR1 is SGHTA and CDR2 is FQGTGA. The V end lost 2 bases, the J end lost 0 bases, and 18 bases lay between the germline ends. The CDR3 sequence is 18 residues long. The CDR3 DNA follows: TGTGCCAGCAGCTTAGGAGGCGGCAGAAGTACTAGCACAGATACGCAGTATTTT. This sequence encodes CASSLGGGRSTSTDTQYF.

This clonotype was recorded at least ten times. The rearrangement links TRBV18 to TRBJ2-7; possible D gene TRBD1, 5 bases. The germline V gene encodes CDR1 KGHSH and CDR2 LQKENI. The CDR3 contains 16 residues. With 3 bases removed from V and 0 bases from J, the gap between germline ends came to 15 bases. CDR3 loop: CASSPYRSQSSYEQYF. DNA of the CDR3: TGTGCCAGCTCACCTTACAGGTCCCAAAGCTCCTACGAGCAGTACTTC.

The chain recombines TRBV7-2 with TRBJ1-1; 7 nucleotides line up with TRBD1. The germline V gene encodes CDR1 SGHTA and CDR2 FQGNSA. The ends lost 4 bases at V and 7 bases at J; junction bases unmatched: 6. The CDR3 covers 13 residues. CDR3 bases: TGTACCAGCAGCTCGGTGACAGGGTATGAAGCTTTCTTT. Its protein product is CTSSSVTGYEAFF.

This clonotype was picked up many times. The chain combines TRBV7-8 with TRBJ1-6; D is unresolved. Germline V gene lookup returns CDR1 SGHVS and CDR2 FQNEAQ. The V end lost 1 base, the J end lost 10 bases, and 11 bases lay between the germline ends. The CDR3 loop spans 14 amino acids. CDR3 sequence reads: CASSLGGRSSPLHF. In DNA, the CDR3 is TGTGCCAGCAGCTTAGGCGGCAGGTCCTCACCCCTCCACTTT.

This clonotype has just one count. This may come from a read error, since a much larger clone is one base off. The CDR3 DNA reads as TGTGCCAGCACCCGGGACTCCAACTACAATGAGCAGTTCTTC. Translating gives CASTRDSNYNEQFF. The rearrangement uses TRBV14 and TRBJ2-1; D might be TRBD2 (6 bases). The CDR3 sequence is 14 residues long. In germline, CDR1 is SGHDN, CDR2 FVKESK. V dropped 7 bases and J dropped 3 bases, with 13 bases sitting between them.

This clonotype was observed many times. The CDR3, as DNA: TGTGCCAGCAGCCCCGGGACCGCACCCGGAAACACCATATATTTT. This encodes CASSPGTAPGNTIYF. This chain links TRBV7-9 with TRBJ1-3; D is perhaps TRBD1 (5 bases). V dropped 5 bases and J dropped 4 bases, with 15 bases sitting between them. The CDR3 is 15 residues long. Germline V gene data show CDR1 as SEHNR and CDR2 as FQNEAQ (reference sequence).

This clonotype is labeled as medium-sized. J is TRBJ2-1 and V is TRBV11-2, with unresolved D. The CDR3 spans 13 residues. V was cut by 2 bases and J by 6 bases, with 8 bases left in between. Germline V gene sequence: CDR1 SGHAT, CDR2 FQNNGV. The CDR3 loop is CASSLNPSNEQFF. The CDR3 DNA follows: TGTGCCAGCAGCTTAAACCCCAGCAATGAGCAGTTCTTC.

This clonotype was observed at least ten times. The chain joins TRBV9 to TRBJ2-3, with a possible D match to TRBD2 (7 bases). V was shortened by 0 bases and J by 2 bases, with 16 bases between the two germline ends. Germline assignment: CDR1 SGDLS and CDR2 YYNGEE. The CDR3 contains 17 residues. CDR3 amino acids: CASSVGGGGPHTDTQYF. In DNA form, the CDR3 reads TGTGCCAGCAGCGTAGGTGGGGGGGGCCCTCACACAGATACGCAGTATTTT.

This clonotype was detected many times. The chain employs TRBV14 and TRBJ2-2; a possible D gene is TRBD2 (5 bases). The V and J ends lost 6 bases and 3 bases respectively, with 11 bases between them. CDR1 SGHDN and CDR2 FVKESK come from the germline V gene. CDR3 length equals 14 residues. CDR3 in amino acids: CASRSGIYTGELFF. CDR3 sequence (DNA): TGTGCCAGCAGGTCCGGGATTTACACCGGGGAGCTGTTTTTT.

This clonotype was found a few times. The chain links TRBV5-1 to TRBJ2-7; no reliable D call. Germline loops: CDR1 SGHRS, CDR2 YFSETQ. CDR3 size: 14 residues. Trimming left V 0 bases short and J 0 bases short, with 7 bases between. The CDR3 spells CASSLDPVSYEQYF. DNA of the CDR3: TGCGCCAGCAGCTTGGATCCCGTCTCCTACGAGCAGTACTTC.

This clonotype has a count of ten or more. The rearrangement links TRBV6-6 to TRBJ2-1, with 12 bases fitting TRBD2. From germline, CDR1 is MNHNY and CDR2 SVGAGI (reference sequence). With V trimmed by 5 bases and J by 2 bases, 7 bases remained unmatched. This CDR3 region has 17 residues. The CDR3 region has the DNA TGTGCCAGCAGTGGCCGGACTAGCGGGAAGCCCTACAATGAGCAGTTCTTC. It is translated as CASSGRTSGKPYNEQFF.

This sequence joins TRBV29-1 and TRBJ2-1; either TRBD1 or TRBD2 may supply D (5 bases each). The germline V gene encodes CDR1 SQVTM and CDR2 ANQGSEA. The germline V and J ends were trimmed by 7 bases and 9 bases, with 16 bases remaining between them. CDR3 size: 12 residues. This chain's CDR3 is CSASPGRSEQFF. The CDR3 DNA reads TGCAGCGCTTCTCCGGGACGGAGTGAGCAGTTCTTC.

This clonotype was found many times. The chain combines TRBV5-1 with TRBJ2-2; 7 nucleotides agree with TRBD2. The ends lost 5 bases at V and 3 bases at J; junction bases unmatched: 7. Germline V CDR1 and CDR2: SGHRS, YFSETQ. The CDR3 contains 15 residues. DNA for the CDR3: TGCGCCAGCAGAGAGCGGGGCCCAGACACCGGGGAGCTGTTTTTT. Translating it yields CASRERGPDTGELFF.

This clonotype was recorded at least ten times. The chain links TRBV4-3 to TRBJ2-1; D not certain. The germline V gene encodes CDR1 LGHNA and CDR2 YSLEER. V lost 1 base and J 2 bases, leaving 9 bases between the germline ends. The CDR3 runs to 15 residues. CDR3 in amino acids: CASSQGTGAYNEQFF. CDR3 sequence (DNA): TGCGCCAGCAGCCAAGGGACGGGTGCCTACAATGAGCAGTTCTTC.

This clonotype occurred many times. This chain joins TRBV30 and TRBJ1-2; a weak D match, TRBD1 (5 bases). Germline-derived CDR1 and CDR2 are GTSNPN and SVGIG (reference sequence). V was shortened by 3 bases and J by 7 bases, with 12 bases between the two germline ends. The CDR3 length is 12 residues. The CDR3 nucleotides are TGTGCCTGGAGCCCCAGGGCGAGTGGCTACACCTTC. This codes for CAWSPRASGYTF.

This clonotype was observed at least ten times. The chain links TRBV24-1 to TRBJ2-1; D remains unclear. Germline CDR1 and CDR2: KGHDR and SFDVKD. The V end was cut by 3 bases, the J end by 5 bases, with 7 bases between. The CDR3 loop spans 13 amino acids. The CDR3 DNA is TGTGCCACCAGTGATCCGCCAGACAATGAGCAGTTCTTC. Protein: CATSDPPDNEQFF.

Many counts were recorded for this clonotype. This sequence joins TRBV29-1 and TRBJ1-1, with TRBD1 as a possible D gene (5 bases). Trimming took off 6 bases at V and 1 base at J, with 15 bases between the two ends. This CDR3 has 14 amino acids. Germline assignment: CDR1 SQVTM and CDR2 ANQGSEA. Here the CDR3 reads CSVTQGGKNTEAFF. The CDR3 DNA follows: TGCAGCGTGACGCAGGGAGGTAAGAACACTGAAGCTTTCTTT.

In this sample, this clonotype turned up many times. The rearrangement joins TRBV24-1 to TRBJ2-3; TRBD1 aligns across 7 bases. Germline V gives CDR1 KGHDR, CDR2 SFDVKD. Trimming removed 4 bases from V and 2 bases from J; junction bases left unmatched: 8. This CDR3 has 16 amino acids. CDR3: CATSDYHRGPTDTQYF. DNA for the CDR3: TGTGCCACCAGTGACTACCACAGGGGACCCACAGATACGCAGTATTTT.

This clonotype came up many times. This chain uses TRBV20-1 with TRBJ1-2, with 7 nucleotides matching TRBD1. The trim removed 6 bases at V and 4 bases at J, leaving 11 bases unmatched. This CDR3 comprises 14 residues. From germline, CDR1 is DFQATT and CDR2 SNEGSKA (reference sequence). The CDR3 nucleotides are TGCAGTGCCATTACACAGGGGCTGGGCTATGGCTACACCTTC. Protein: CSAITQGLGYGYTF.

This clonotype was counted at least ten times. This chain uses TRBV29-1 with TRBJ1-6, with 7 nucleotides matching TRBD1. Germline lookup yields CDR1 SQVTM and CDR2 ANQGSEA. This CDR3 spans 14 amino acids. Trimming took 6 bases from V and 6 from J; bases not matched to a gene: 8. The CDR3 DNA sequence: TGCAGCGTCTCTACCGGGACAGTTAATTCACCCCTCCACTTT. Translation gives CSVSTGTVNSPLHF.

This clonotype has only a few counts. V usage is TRBV30 and J usage is TRBJ2-2; D is uncertain. This CDR3 comprises 12 residues. V was shortened by 3 bases and J by 4 bases, with 6 bases between the two germline ends. Germline values: CDR1 GTSNPN, CDR2 SVGIG (reference sequence). CDR3 coding DNA: TGTGCCTGGAGACCGCGCACCGGGGAGCTGTTTTTT. Amino acids: CAWRPRTGELFF. Variable domain in full (rest from reference TRBV30 and TRBJ2-2): SQTIHQWPATLVQPVGSPLSLECTVEGTSNPNLYWYRQAAGRGLQLLFYSVGIGQISSEVPQNLSASRPQDRQFILSSKKLLLSDSGFYLCAWRPRTGELFFGEGSRLTVL.

This clonotype was counted ten times or more. CDR3 amino acids: CASSLGLAAANTGELFF. In DNA form, the CDR3 reads TGTGCCAGCAGTTTAGGACTAGCCGCCGCGAACACCGGGGAGCTGTTTTTT. This sequence joins TRBV6-6 and TRBJ2-2, with 8 bases aligning to TRBD2. CDR1 and CDR2 (germline): MNHNY, SVGAGI (reference sequence). The CDR3 totals 17 residues. V lost 4 bases and J lost 0; bases outside the gene matches: 7.

This clonotype has at least ten counts. The chain joins TRBV29-1 to TRBJ2-2; 8 bases align to TRBD1. Germline trimming cut 8 bases from V and 2 bases from J; bases unmatched to any gene: 4. This CDR3 is 13 amino acids long. Germline V lookup: CDR1 SQVTM, CDR2 ANQGSEA. CDR3 in amino acids: CSYDRGNTGELFF. The CDR3 DNA reads TGCAGCTATGACAGGGGCAACACCGGGGAGCTGTTTTTT.

This clonotype was counted at least ten times. V is TRBV6-6 and J is TRBJ2-7; TRBD1 is a possible D gene (5 bases). V was clipped by 2 bases and J by 5 bases, with 7 bases between them. This CDR3 comprises 12 residues. Germline loops: CDR1 MNHNY, CDR2 SVGAGI (reference sequence). CDR3 DNA: TGTGCCAGCAGTTACAGGACACACGAGCAGTACTTC. The encoded protein is CASSYRTHEQYF.

Ten or more counts support this clonotype. CDR3 region: CASSLKGGTEAFF. In DNA form, the CDR3 reads TGTGCCAGCAGCTTAAAGGGGGGGACTGAAGCTTTCTTT. The chain employs TRBV7-2 and TRBJ1-1; possible D gene TRBD1, 6 bases. The V gene's germline CDR1 is SGHTA and CDR2 FQGNSA. This CDR3 has 13 residues. V was trimmed by 2 bases and J by 5 bases, leaving 9 bases between them.

This clonotype was seen only a few times. This rearrangement joins TRBV6-2 or TRBV6-3 to TRBJ1-6; no clear D gene. The germline CDR1 and CDR2 sequences are MNHEY and SVGEGT. V was clipped by 6 bases and J by 0 bases, with 6 bases between them. The CDR3 sequence is 14 residues long. This CDR3 reads CASSISSYNSPLHF. The CDR3 DNA sequence: TGTGCCAGCAGCATTAGCTCCTATAATTCACCCCTCCACTTT.

The chain uses TRBV12-3 or TRBV12-4 and TRBJ1-3, with D unclear. This CDR3 region has 13 residues. Deletions cut 1 base from V and 0 bases from J, with 1 base between. The CDR3 nucleotides are TGTGCCAGCAGTTTAGTCTCTGGAAACACCATATATTTT. Protein sequence: CASSLVSGNTIYF.

In this sample, this clonotype turned up many times. The V gene is TRBV2, the J gene TRBJ1-5; TRBD1 might be the D (6 bases). Germline loops: CDR1 SNHLY, CDR2 FYNNEI. The CDR3 is made up of 15 amino acids. V was pared by 2 bases and J by 6 bases, with 14 bases between. The CDR3 nucleotides read TGTGCCAGCAGTGAAATCCGCGGACAGTCTCAGCCCCAGCATTTT. It encodes CASSEIRGQSQPQHF.

This clonotype has at least ten counts. The J gene is TRBJ2-3, the V gene TRBV27, with D hard to call. Germline V gene sequence: CDR1 MNHEY, CDR2 SMNVEV (reference sequence). The length of the CDR3 is 14 residues. Trimming took off 2 bases at V and 2 bases at J, with 8 bases between the two ends. The CDR3: CASSLVSSTDTQYF. Here the CDR3 DNA reads TGTGCCAGCAGTTTAGTCTCCTCCACAGATACGCAGTATTTT.

The chain uses TRBV5-5 and TRBJ2-7; 10 bases align to TRBD1. V was clipped by 4 bases and J by 2 bases; unmatched bases: 6. The length of the CDR3 is 15 residues. Germline V gene sequence: CDR1 SGHKS, CDR2 YYEKEE (reference sequence). The CDR3 reads CASSLGQGGPYEQYF. In DNA form, the CDR3 reads TGTGCCAGCAGCCTTGGACAGGGGGGGCCCTACGAGCAGTACTTC.

This clonotype has at least ten counts. The rearrangement joins TRBV12-3 or TRBV12-4 to TRBJ1-2; D possibly corresponds to TRBD1 (5 bases). Trimming stripped 1 base from V and 4 bases from J, with 7 bases between. The CDR3 has 13 amino acids. CDR3 sequence: CASSLGRGYGYTF. CDR3 coding DNA: TGTGCCAGCAGTTTAGGGAGGGGCTATGGCTACACCTTC.